This record looks at one T cell receptor beta chain sequence and its context. The data originate from a study of shared clonotypes between healthy human individuals. TCRdb's copy holds only in-frame clones and misses some; the assay was immunoSEQ multiplex PCR. The table lists millions of clones, around 94% of them singletons. CDR1 is SGHNT and CDR2 is YYREEE in the germline V gene (reference sequence). CDR3 length: 15 amino acids. J lost 3 bases, V lost 1 base, and 5 bases had no gene match. This clonotype originated in a man aged 18-30 years in good health. The chain carries TRBV5-4 and TRBJ2-7, with 9 bases lining up with TRBD1. Sample: naive CD4+ T cells sorted from blood. Subset meaning: CD45RA+ positively selected. CDR3 sequence reads: CASSLPGQGFYEQYF. The CDR3 DNA sequence: TGTGCCAGCAGCTTGCCCGGACAGGGGTTCTACGAGCAGTACTTC.